Relative to its sample, the clone carrying this T cell receptor (beta chain) is medium-sized (0.01 to 0.1%). The data were taken from a study of blood T cells in healthy people across ages. V lost 2 bases and J 10 bases, leaving 8 bases between the germline ends. The CDR3 is 11 residues long. The second PCR ran roughly 7 to 12 cycles with a sample-barcoded 5' primer and J-beta primers. MiXCR was run by TCRdb on the 5' RACE reads, yielding one entry per CDR3 protein. This table has 900,000 to 950,000 distinct CDR3 sequences, about 27% appearing once. These same records also appear under a second study, on T cells of mothers and their children.

This clonotype was sampled from a woman aged 40-49 years in good health. This chain connects TRBV12-3 or TRBV12-4 to TRBJ1-2, with D uncertain. Sequencing input: blood. CDR3 amino acids: CASSLNKNYTF. CDR3 in DNA: TGTGCCAGCAGTTTAAATAAGAACTACACCTTC.